The 21 T cell receptor beta chains below come from one sample, sequenced in a study of T cells in Graves' hyperthyroidism and ophthalmopathy. Amplified TCR beta CDR3 regions derived from RNA transcripts. The TCR CDR3 first-round RT-PCR relied on the HTBI primer set. TCRdb independently ran MiXCR on the multiplex PCR reads; one entry per CDR3 protein. The table records around 720,000 distinct CDR3 sequences, over 35% of them present only once. The sequenced material came from blood. Receptors originate from a woman in her forties with Graves' hyperthyroidism.

This clonotype was found many times. CDR3 residues: CASSESDPGQPQHF. CDR3 nucleotides: TGTGCCAGCAGTGAATCCGACCCTGGGCAGCCCCAGCATTTT. The chain is built from TRBV25-1 and TRBJ1-5, with D uncertain. CDR1 is MGHDK and CDR2 is SYGVNS in the germline V gene. The CDR3 sequence is 14 residues long. With 1 base removed from V and 7 bases from J, the gap between germline ends came to 11 bases.

This clonotype was observed at least ten times. The chain employs TRBV19 and TRBJ1-2; 9 bases map to TRBD1. This CDR3 spans 15 amino acids. V gave up 6 bases and J gave up 6 bases; unmatched junction bases: 11. Germline V CDR1 and CDR2: LNHDA, SQIVND (reference sequence). The CDR3 loop reads CASSISGTGRHGYTF. In nucleotides, the CDR3 is TGTGCCAGTAGCATTAGCGGGACAGGGAGGCATGGCTACACCTTC.

The table lists this clonotype with many counts. The chain is built from TRBV7-6 and TRBJ2-7; no definite D call. This CDR3 has 14 residues. V lost 4 bases and J lost 7, with 17 bases in between. CDR1 is SGHVS, CDR2 FNYEAQ, per germline. CDR3 loop: CASSSTDGEKEQYF. Written as DNA, the CDR3 is TGTGCCAGCAGCTCGACGGACGGAGAAAAGGAGCAGTACTTC.

In this sample, this clonotype turned up many times. One end of the junction varies from germline; a read error may be responsible. The chain recombines TRBV29-1 with TRBJ1-2; D remains unclear. This CDR3 is built from 8 residues. Germline CDR1 is SQVTM and CDR2 is ANQGSEA. The CDR3, as DNA: TGCAGCGTTGATGGAGGATACTTC. This gives the protein CSVDGGYF. The whole variable domain, remainder taken from reference TRBV29-1 and TRBJ1-2, is SAVISQKPSRDICQRGTSLTIQCQVDSQVTMMFWYRQQPGQSLTLIATANQGSEATYESGFVIDKFPISRPNLTFSTLTVSNMSPEDSSIYLCSVDGGYFGSGTRLTVV.

The table lists this clonotype with a few counts. The chain joins TRBV12-3 or TRBV12-4 to TRBJ2-5; the D gene is possibly TRBD2 (5 bases). Trimming took 5 bases from V and 2 from J, leaving 12 bases between them. The CDR3 is 14 residues long. DNA of the CDR3: TGTGCCAGCAGTCAACACGGGGATCAAGAGACCCAGTACTTC. Translation: CASSQHGDQETQYF.

This chain uses TRBV29-1 with TRBJ2-5; tentatively, D is TRBD2 (6 bases). Germline lookup yields CDR1 SQVTM and CDR2 ANQGSEA. This CDR3 region has 12 residues. The V and J ends lost 4 bases and 0 bases respectively, with 6 bases between them. The CDR3 protein is CSVGDYQETQYF. CDR3 in DNA: TGCAGCGTTGGGGACTACCAAGAGACCCAGTACTTC.

CDR3 region: CASSLMSASNTGELFF. The CDR3 DNA follows: TGTGCCAGCAGCTTAATGAGCGCCTCAAACACCGGGGAGCTGTTTTTT. The rearrangement joins TRBV11-2 to TRBJ2-2; D is unresolved. V lost 2 bases, J lost 2 bases, and 12 bases lay in between. The CDR3 contains 16 residues. Looked up from germline, CDR1 is SGHAT and CDR2 is FQNNGV.

Details on this clonotype: This may stem from a read error, because a much larger clone lies one nucleotide away. The V gene is TRBV19, the J gene TRBJ2-7; 7 bases agree with TRBD1. The CDR3 loop spans 14 amino acids. CDR1 and CDR2 (germline): LNHDA, SQIVND (reference sequence). The CDR3 protein is CVSSPRWDSYEQYF. The CDR3 bases are TGTGTCAGTAGTCCGAGATGGGACAGCTACGAGCAGTACTTC.

This clonotype has at least ten counts. The chain recombines TRBV7-2 with TRBJ1-2; possibly TRBD1 for D (5 bases). The germline V gene has CDR1 SGHTA and CDR2 FQGNSA. This CDR3 has 14 residues. The germline V and J ends were trimmed by 1 base and 6 bases, with 12 bases remaining between them. The CDR3 coding sequence is TGTGCCAGCAGCTTAGGGCAGGGTTTCGATGGCTACACCTTC. As protein: CASSLGQGFDGYTF.

This clonotype was detected only a few times. The rearrangement joins TRBV6-6 to TRBJ1-2, with 9 bases identical to TRBD1. The V gene end was trimmed by 5 bases and the J gene end by 8 bases; junction bases not matched to a gene: 15. This CDR3 has 16 amino acids. Germline-derived CDR1 and CDR2 are MNHNY and SVGAGI (reference sequence). The CDR3 here is CASSPRPPGQGTGYTF. The CDR3, as DNA: TGTGCCAGCAGTCCCCGCCCTCCGGGACAGGGAACCGGCTACACCTTC.

This chain uses TRBV7-9 with TRBJ1-6; D is perhaps TRBD1 (5 bases). CDR1 is SEHNR, CDR2 FQNEAQ, per germline (reference sequence). The CDR3 runs to 17 residues. V gave up 2 bases and J gave up 7 bases, with 18 bases separating them. CDR3 DNA sequence: TGTGCCAGCAGCTTAACGTGGGAACCCCGGGGCAATTCACCCCTCCACTTT. This encodes CASSLTWEPRGNSPLHF.

There are a few counts of this clonotype. The V and J genes are TRBV20-1 and TRBJ2-7; possible D gene TRBD2, 6 bases. Germline CDR1 reads DFQATT; CDR2 reads SNEGSKA (reference sequence). The CDR3 consists of 12 residues. The V gene lost 2 bases and the J gene lost 3 bases, with 8 bases spanning the gap. Written as DNA, the CDR3 is TGCAGTGCTAGAAGTAGCGGCTACGAGCAGTACTTC. Translation gives CSARSSGYEQYF.

Comment on this clonotype: A much larger clone sits a single nucleotide away, making a read error possible. Because it lacks the conserved phenylalanine or tryptophan at the end, this CDR3 is likely a read error. The chain carries TRBV9 and TRBJ2-7, with D perhaps given as TRBD1 or TRBD2 (5 bases each). The CDR3 loop spans 13 amino acids. Germline V CDR1 and CDR2: SGDLS, YYNGEE. V lost 3 bases and J 6 bases, leaving 13 bases between the germline ends. The CDR3: CASSGPTGREQYL. The CDR3 region has the DNA TGTGCCAGCAGCGGACCGACGGGACGCGAGCAGTACCTC.

The chain couples TRBV7-1 to TRBJ2-7; tentative D call: TRBD2 (6 bases). TRBV7-1 carries the ORF label, with uncertain function. Trimming pared 3 bases from V and 6 bases from J, leaving 21 bases between. The CDR3 loop spans 16 amino acids. The CDR3 region is CASSSTSGAGNGEQYF. CDR3 nucleotides: TGTGCCAGCAGCTCGACCTCGGGAGCAGGGAACGGCGAGCAGTACTTC.

Regarding this clonotype: Sequence at one end of the junction differs from germline and may be a read error. The rearrangement uses TRBV12-3 or TRBV12-4 and TRBJ1-2; 7 nucleotides line up with TRBD1. The CDR3 covers 16 residues. DNA of the CDR3: TGTGCCACCAGTCCTACTGGTCGTCTAGGGGGCGGAAGCTACACCTTC. Translation gives CATSPTGRLGGGSYTF.

This clonotype was seen a few times. The CDR3 DNA sequence: TGTGCCAGCAGTTACTCCCTGGGGGGGACAAACTATGGCTACACCTTC. Translated: CASSYSLGGTNYGYTF. The chain has TRBV28 and TRBJ1-2, with D perhaps TRBD1 (6 bases). V lost 4 bases and J lost 2, with 17 bases in between. Germline V gene data show CDR1 as MDHEN and CDR2 as SYDVKM. The CDR3 runs to 16 residues.

This clonotype was counted ten times or more. This sequence joins TRBV7-9 and TRBJ1-5, with 7 bases that match TRBD1. The germline V gene has CDR1 SEHNR and CDR2 FQNEAQ (reference sequence). J lost 9 bases, V lost 1 base, and 3 bases had no gene match. The CDR3 is made up of 13 amino acids. The DNA for the CDR3 is TGTGCCAGCAGCTTAGACAGGGGAAGGCCCCAGCATTTT. Amino acid sequence: CASSLDRGRPQHF.

The chain uses TRBV29-1 and TRBJ2-1; D unresolved. The CDR3 is 14 amino acids. CDR1 is SQVTM and CDR2 is ANQGSEA in the germline V gene. The V end lost 3 bases, the J end lost 2 bases, and 11 bases lay between the germline ends. This CDR3 reads CSVERTHPYNEQFF. The CDR3 DNA sequence: TGCAGCGTTGAGAGGACCCACCCCTACAATGAGCAGTTCTTC.

The chain joins TRBV4-3 to TRBJ2-6; D is unresolved. CDR1 and CDR2 from the germline V gene are LGHNA and YSLEER. Trimming cost V 3 bases and J 0 bases, with 6 bases left between them. This CDR3 spans 15 amino acids. CDR3 sequence (DNA): TGCGCCAGCAGCCACAGTAACTCTGGGGCCAACGTCCTGACTTTC. It yields the protein CASSHSNSGANVLTF.

This clonotype was counted at least ten times. The chain links TRBV10-3 to TRBJ2-7; 9 bases are shared with TRBD1. V trimming: 6 bases; J trimming: 0 bases; junction bases outside the gene matches: 3. The V gene's germline CDR1 is ENHRY and CDR2 SYGVKD. The CDR3 has 14 residues. The CDR3 is CAIRDRGSSYEQYF. Written as DNA, the CDR3 is TGTGCCATCAGGGACAGGGGAAGCTCCTACGAGCAGTACTTC.

This chain joins TRBV7-2 and TRBJ2-7, with 7 bases lining up with TRBD1. In germline, CDR1 is SGHTA, CDR2 FQGNSA. The V and J ends lost 5 bases and 3 bases, in that order; junction bases with no gene match: 4. The CDR3 runs 13 residues. CDR3 sequence (DNA): TGTGCCAGCAGCCCGGGACAGTACTACGAGCAGTACTTC. This sequence encodes CASSPGQYYEQYF.